This is a list of T cell receptor beta chains from one sample in a study of blood T cell repertoires in COVID-19. Sequenced by immunoSEQ multiplex PCR; TCRdb stores in-frame clones only, minus some. The repertoire has 250,000 to 300,000 clones, around 90% of them found once; the top ten carry about 2%. Sequencing was performed on peripheral blood. The receptors stem from a woman aged 45-65 years who had recovered from COVID-19. Both conserved end residues are part of each CDR3. D genes are given only for firm matches. Clone sizes are given selectively: once, few, many, or a class where the clone is expanded.

d_call j_call v_call clone_size cdr3_nt cdr3_aa
. TRBJ2-7 TRBV6-2/TRBV6-3 . TGTGCCAGCAGTTACGCCTCGGACTTACAATCCTACGAGCAGTACTTC CASSYASDLQSYEQYF
. TRBJ2-5 TRBV7-2 . TGTGCCAGCACTAAACCTCGGGAGACCCAGTACTTC CASTKPRETQYF
. TRBJ1-2 TRBV27 . TGTGCCAGCAGTCTACAGGTCGGGCAAGGCTACACCTTC CASSLQVGQGYTF
. TRBJ2-7 TRBV11-2 . TGTGCCAGCAGACCCCAAGGCGGGATATCGGGCGAGCAGTACTTC CASRPQGGISGEQYF
. TRBJ2-3 TRBV19 . TGTGCCAGTAGCGAAGGACAGCGCACAGATACGCAGTATTTT CASSEGQRTDTQYF
. TRBJ1-1 TRBV5-1 . TGCGCCAGCAGCTACTCCATGAACACTGAAGCTTTCTTT CASSYSMNTEAFF
. TRBJ1-1 TRBV15 . TGTGCCACCAGCAGAGCCATAGGACAGCCGGGCACTGAAGCTTTCTTT CATSRAIGQPGTEAFF
. TRBJ2-1 TRBV4-3 few TGCGCCAGCAGCCTAATGGGTGGAGATGAGCAGTTCTTC CASSLMGGDEQFF
. TRBJ2-5 TRBV7-6 . TGTGCCAGCAGCTTAGGCCTAGGTAGCGTCCTGGAGACCCAGTACTTC CASSLGLGSVLETQYF
. TRBJ2-7 TRBV7-2 . TGTGCCAGCAGCCCCATGGGGGCCAGCCACTACGAGCAGTACTTC CASSPMGASHYEQYF
TRBD1 TRBJ2-2 TRBV28 . TGTGCCAGCATGGGACAGCTGAACACCGGGGAGCTGTTTTTT CASMGQLNTGELFF
. TRBJ2-3 TRBV9 . TGTGCCAGCAGCTCACTCCTCACAGATACGCAGTATTTT CASSSLLTDTQYF
TRBD1 TRBJ1-6 TRBV6-2/TRBV6-3 . TGTGCCAGCAGACCTACCGGGACAGGGGTTTCTTCACCCCTCCACTTT CASRPTGTGVSSPLHF
. TRBJ2-7 TRBV24-1 . TGTGCCACCAGTTCCGGGGTGCCACCTTGGGAGCAGTACTTC CATSSGVPPWEQYF
TRBD1 TRBJ1-2 TRBV5-5 . TGTGCCAGCAGCTGGACAGGGGCCTATGGCTACACCTTC CASSWTGAYGYTF
. TRBJ1-5 TRBV2 . TGTGCCAGCAGGGGCTTTGGGCAGGCTAACGATCAGCCCCAGCATTTT CASRGFGQANDQPQHF